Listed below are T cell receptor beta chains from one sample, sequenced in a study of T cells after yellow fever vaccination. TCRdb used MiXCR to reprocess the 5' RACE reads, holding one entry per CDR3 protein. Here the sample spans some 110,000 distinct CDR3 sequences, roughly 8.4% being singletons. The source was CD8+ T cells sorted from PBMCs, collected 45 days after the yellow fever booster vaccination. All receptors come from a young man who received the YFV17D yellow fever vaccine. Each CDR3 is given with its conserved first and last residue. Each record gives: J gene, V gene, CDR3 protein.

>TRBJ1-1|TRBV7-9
CACYRNTEAFF
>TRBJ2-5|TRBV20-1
CSARSWETQETQYF
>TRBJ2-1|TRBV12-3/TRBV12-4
CASSPPGLEQFF
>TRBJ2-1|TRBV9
CASGQGGNAYNEQFF
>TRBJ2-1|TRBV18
CASSPGTGGYNEQFF
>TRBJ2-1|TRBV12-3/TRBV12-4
CASSPMGGPYNEQFF
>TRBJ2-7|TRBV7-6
CASSLASPSIEQYF
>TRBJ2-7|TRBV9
CASSVDEGEQYF
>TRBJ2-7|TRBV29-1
CSVEQGEYEQYF
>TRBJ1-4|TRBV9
CASSVAAGQGEKLFF
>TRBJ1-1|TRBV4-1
CASSPRTGMNTEAFF
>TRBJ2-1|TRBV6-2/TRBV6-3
CASSPPGTSGEEQFF
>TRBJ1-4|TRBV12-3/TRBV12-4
CASSSGALGEKLFF